In this sample, the clone carrying this T cell receptor beta chain turned up a few times. The method for making cDNA was 5'RACE, and it used 10-nucleotide random UMIs. MiXCR, run by TCRdb on the 5' RACE reads, gives a single entry per CDR3 protein. The sample has around 25,000 distinct CDR3 sequences, around an eighth seen once. Unsorted libraries were prepared from 2 million PBMCs held at -80 C. The data belong to a study of neurological immune-mediated disorders. V was pared by 7 bases and J by 2 bases, with 17 bases between. The CDR3 is made up of 15 amino acids. Germline V gives CDR1 SNHLY, CDR2 FYNNEI.

Sequenced sample: PBMCs. This receptor was obtained from a middle-aged woman with HTLV-1-associated myelopathy (HAM/TSP). V and J are TRBV2 and TRBJ1-1; D possibly corresponds to TRBD1 (6 bases). The CDR3 loop is CASTWGRGRNTEAFF. The CDR3 nucleotides are TGTGCCAGCACGTGGGGGCGAGGGAGAAACACTGAAGCTTTCTTT.